Listed below are T cell receptor beta chains from one sample, sequenced in a study of CD8 T cells in Susac syndrome. MiXCR was run by TCRdb on the immunoSEQ multiplex PCR reads, yielding one entry per CDR3 protein. Among approximately 220,000 distinct CDR3 sequences, 85% to 95% were seen once, and the ten largest hold 0.082%. Sample: CD4+ T cells from PBMCs. Receptors were obtained from a human donor with multiple sclerosis. Both conserved end residues are part of each CDR3. A D gene is named only where the DNA matches it firmly. Rows give clone size only sometimes, using once, few, many, or a class for an expanded clone.

cdr3_aa	cdr3_nt	d_call	clone_size	v_call	j_call
CSARSDRAGQYF	TGCAGTGCTAGATCCGACAGGGCGGGGCAGTACTTC	TRBD1	-	TRBV20-1	TRBJ2-7
CSAAQGDYGYTF	TGCAGTGCTGCCCAGGGAGACTATGGCTACACCTTC	-	-	TRBV20-1	TRBJ1-2
CSVEYSGAGELFF	TGCAGCGTTGAATACAGCGGGGCCGGGGAGCTGTTTTTT	TRBD2	-	TRBV29-1	TRBJ2-2
CASAAEAGGNDEQFF	TGTGCCAGCGCCGCTGAAGCGGGGGGTAATGATGAGCAGTTCTTC	TRBD2	-	TRBV2	TRBJ2-1
CASSLARLNTEAFF	TGTGCCAGCAGTTTAGCGAGGTTGAACACTGAAGCTTTCTTT	-	-	TRBV12-3/TRBV12-4	TRBJ1-1
CASSPGTLRMTEQFF	TGTGCCAGCAGCCCTGGGACATTGCGAATGACAGAGCAGTTCTTC	-	-	TRBV11-1	TRBJ2-1
CATSRGTGADNEQFF	TGTGCCACCAGCAGGGGGACAGGAGCCGACAATGAGCAGTTCTTC	TRBD1	-	TRBV15	TRBJ2-1
CSAPRPGGDDNEQFF	TGCAGTGCCCCCCGGCCGGGGGGGGACGACAATGAGCAGTTCTTC	TRBD2	-	TRBV20-1	TRBJ2-1
CASSQDREAQTYGYTF	TGTGCCAGCAGCCAAGATAGGGAGGCCCAGACTTATGGCTACACCTTC	-	-	TRBV4-2	TRBJ1-2
CAWRLLETQYF	TGTGCCTGGAGACTCTTGGAGACCCAGTACTTC	-	-	TRBV30	TRBJ2-5
CSASITGRNTEAFF	TGCAGTGCTAGTATCACAGGGCGAAACACTGAAGCTTTCTTT	-	-	TRBV20-1	TRBJ1-1
CASGPPPVLGREQFF	TGTGCTAGTGGTCCACCCCCGGTTTTGGGTCGCGAGCAGTTCTTC	-	-	TRBV12-5	TRBJ2-1
CASSLGGAGQPQHF	TGTGCCAGCAGTTTGGGGGGGGCGGGACAGCCCCAGCATTTT	-	-	TRBV27	TRBJ1-5
CASSPLSRDGEAFF	TGTGCCAGCAGCCCCCTAAGTCGGGACGGTGAAGCTTTCTTT	-	once	TRBV3-1	TRBJ1-1
CASSLVNSLGEKLFF	TGTGCCAGCAGCTTAGTTAATAGTCTCGGTGAAAAACTGTTTTTT	-	-	TRBV7-9	TRBJ1-4
CATSREGQGSVELFF	TGTGCCACCAGCAGAGAGGGACAGGGGTCTGTGGAGCTGTTTTTT	TRBD1	once	TRBV15	TRBJ2-2
CASSESAGYQETQYF	TGTGCCAGCAGTGAATCTGCGGGTTACCAAGAGACCCAGTACTTC	-	-	TRBV25-1	TRBJ2-5
CASSLYHSQETQYF	TGTGCCAGCAGCTTGTATCACAGCCAAGAGACCCAGTACTTC	-	-	TRBV5-4	TRBJ2-5
CASSSHRGLGPSTSTDTQYF	TGTGCCAGCAGTTCTCACAGGGGCCTCGGGCCGTCTACTAGCACAGATACGCAGTATTTT	TRBD1	-	TRBV27	TRBJ2-3
CSSLGQGGVEAFF	TGCAGCTCCCTCGGGCAGGGCGGGGTTGAAGCTTTCTTT	-	-	TRBV29-1	TRBJ1-1
CASSQAGLNTEAFF	TGTGCCAGCAGCCAAGCTGGCCTGAACACTGAAGCTTTCTTT	-	-	TRBV3-1	TRBJ1-1
CASSLAPEDTQYF	TGTGCCAGCAGCTTGGCGCCGGAAGATACGCAGTATTTT	-	-	TRBV5-6	TRBJ2-3
CSASSRTHQPQHF	TGCAGTGCTTCCTCAAGGACCCATCAGCCCCAGCATTTT	-	-	TRBV20-1	TRBJ1-5
CASRPLWGNTEAFF	TGCGCCAGCAGGCCTCTATGGGGGAACACTGAAGCTTTCTTT	-	-	TRBV4-1	TRBJ1-1
CSVEPQDTQYF	TGCAGCGTTGAACCCCAAGATACGCAGTATTTT	-	once	TRBV29-1	TRBJ2-3
CASSQEGAAGADQETQYF	TGTGCCAGCAGCCAAGAGGGGGCAGCGGGGGCCGATCAAGAGACCCAGTACTTC	TRBD2	-	TRBV4-2	TRBJ2-5
CSGTGGKLGGYTF	TGCAGCGGGACCGGGGGGAAGCTTGGTGGCTACACCTTC	-	-	TRBV29-1	TRBJ1-2
CASSLTSSEQFF	TGTGCCAGCAGTTTAACTAGCAGTGAGCAGTTCTTC	-	once	TRBV28	TRBJ2-1